These T cell receptor beta chains were read from a single sample in a study of technical replicates of blood from several donors. TCRdb's copy holds only in-frame clones and misses some; the assay was immunoSEQ multiplex PCR. The sample contains tens of thousands of clones, roughly 96% of which appear only once. Material for sequencing was T cells isolated from PBMCs. Receptors were obtained from a human donor in good health. Both conserved end residues are part of each CDR3. A D gene is named only where the DNA matches it firmly. Clone size, where shown, is once, few, many, or a class for clones that have expanded.

d_gene | j_gene | abundance | v_gene | CDR3nt | CDR3aa
NA | TRBJ1-4 | NA | TRBV5-6 | TGTGCCAGCAGACACGACAGTCCTAGTGCCAGGGATGAAAAACTGTTTTTT | CASRHDSPSARDEKLFF
TRBD2 | TRBJ2-1 | NA | TRBV9 | TGTGCCAGTGTTCCTAGCGGTGAGGTCTATGAGCAGTTCTTC | CASVPSGEVYEQFF
TRBD1 | TRBJ2-3 | NA | TRBV29-1 | TGCAGCGTGGATGGACAGGGTCCAGATACGCAGTATTTT | CSVDGQGPDTQYF
NA | TRBJ2-5 | NA | TRBV5-1 | TGCGCCAGCAGGGCAGGGACTCACGGGGTGGAGACCCAGTACTTC | CASRAGTHGVETQYF
TRBD2 | TRBJ2-5 | NA | TRBV14 | TGTGCCAGCAGCCAAGAAGGTCTAGCGGGGATGGGGGAGACCCAGTACTTC | CASSQEGLAGMGETQYF
TRBD2 | TRBJ2-3 | NA | TRBV28 | TGTGCCAGCAGAACCGGGGGACTAGCGGGATGGTTGGGCACAGATACGCAGTATTTT | CASRTGGLAGWLGTDTQYF
NA | TRBJ2-7 | NA | TRBV4-1 | TGCGCCAGCAGCCTCCGGAGCGACTGGTCCGGGGACGAGCAGTACTTC | CASSLRSDWSGDEQYF
TRBD2 | TRBJ2-7 | NA | TRBV5-4 | TGTGCCAGCAGCTCCGGGGGGGGGCCCTACGAGCAGTACTTC | CASSSGGGPYEQYF
TRBD1 | TRBJ2-1 | once | TRBV11-1 | TGTGCCAGCAGCTTCCGGGACAGAGGCTCCTACAATGAGCAGTTCTTC | CASSFRDRGSYNEQFF
NA | TRBJ2-1 | NA | TRBV27 | TGTGCCAGCAGTTTATGGTATTTCGGGCCCGATCGCGAGGGCAATGAGCAGTTCTTC | CASSLWYFGPDREGNEQFF
NA | TRBJ1-2 | NA | TRBV6-4 | TGTGCCAGCAGTGACTCAGGGGGGGGTGGCTACACCTTC | CASSDSGGGGYTF
TRBD2 | TRBJ2-3 | NA | TRBV19 | TGTGCCAGTACCCCTGTTTCTAGCGGTGCGACAAATACGCAGTATTTT | CASTPVSSGATNTQYF
NA | TRBJ2-3 | NA | TRBV5-1 | TGCGCCAGCAGCTTGGCGGCAGGGAATACAGATACGCAGTATTTT | CASSLAAGNTDTQYF
NA | TRBJ1-1 | NA | TRBV29-1 | TGCAGCGTTGGAGGGCGGCTGAACACTGAAGCTTTCTTT | CSVGGRLNTEAFF
NA | TRBJ2-7 | NA | TRBV7-9 | TGTGCCAGCAGCTCGGAGATAGGCGAGCAGTACTTC | CASSSEIGEQYF
NA | TRBJ1-2 | NA | TRBV2 | TGTGCCAGCAATCCGCAGGGGTCTAACTATGGCTACACCTTC | CASNPQGSNYGYTF
NA | TRBJ2-3 | NA | TRBV5-1 | TGCGCCAGCAGCTTGATTGAGAGCACAGATACGCAGTATTTT | CASSLIESTDTQYF
NA | TRBJ2-7 | NA | TRBV18 | TGTGCCGGCTCCCCAGGGATGGGAGATAAGCAGTACTTC | CAGSPGMGDKQYF
NA | TRBJ2-7 | NA | TRBV7-8 | TGTGCCAGCAGCTTAACTAGCCCCTCCTACGAGCAGTACTTC | CASSLTSPSYEQYF
TRBD2 | TRBJ2-7 | NA | TRBV14 | TGTGCCAGCAGCCTACACTCCGGGACTAGCGGGTACGAGCAGTACTTC | CASSLHSGTSGYEQYF
NA | TRBJ2-5 | NA | TRBV5-5 | TGTGCCAGCAGCTTGGACGTTAGCAGAGGGGGCCAAGAGACCCAGTACTTC | CASSLDVSRGGQETQYF
NA | TRBJ1-5 | NA | TRBV5-6 | TGTGCCAGCAGCTTGGCCCAGGGTTACAATCAGCCCCAGCATTTT | CASSLAQGYNQPQHF
NA | TRBJ2-7 | NA | TRBV6-5 | TGTGCCAGCAGTTACTCGACAACCTACGAGCAGTACTTC | CASSYSTTYEQYF
TRBD1 | TRBJ1-5 | NA | TRBV29-1 | TGCAGCGTTGCGGGGACAGGAGGGGCCGGGGTCCGACAGCCCCAGCATTTT | CSVAGTGGAGVRQPQHF
TRBD1 | TRBJ2-5 | NA | TRBV11-2 | TGTGCCAGCAGCGCCTGGACAGGGCGGGAGACCCAGTACTTC | CASSAWTGRETQYF
TRBD1 | TRBJ2-6 | NA | TRBV5-1 | TGCGCCAGCTCCGGGACAGGGATCTCTGGGGCCAACGTCCTGACTTTC | CASSGTGISGANVLTF
NA | TRBJ2-2 | NA | TRBV25-1 | TGTGCCAGCAGTGTGGACAGACCTATCGGGGAGCTGTTTTTT | CASSVDRPIGELFF
TRBD1 | TRBJ1-1 | NA | TRBV5-1 | TGCGCCAGCAGCTTTTTCGGTCGGACAGGGGGCGAAGAAGCTTTCTTT | CASSFFGRTGGEEAFF
NA | TRBJ2-7 | NA | TRBV6-1 | TGTGCCAGCAGTGACGGGAGCGGCCCCTACGAGCAGTACTTC | CASSDGSGPYEQYF
NA | TRBJ2-2 | NA | TRBV28 | TGTGCCAGCAGACGATACCCAGGGTTTACCGACACCGGGGAGCTGTTTTTT | CASRRYPGFTDTGELFF
TRBD2 | TRBJ2-3 | NA | TRBV9 | TGTGCCAGCAGCGTAGTGGGCGGGGGGGCCCAAGTTTCAGATACGCAGTATTTT | CASSVVGGGAQVSDTQYF
TRBD1 | TRBJ2-7 | NA | TRBV19 | TGTGCCAGTAGTTCCGACAGGGTCGGGGAGCAGTACTTC | CASSSDRVGEQYF
NA | TRBJ2-1 | NA | TRBV6-6 | TGTGCCAGCAGGGAAAAGCGGGTGGCCTACAATGAGCAGTTCTTC | CASREKRVAYNEQFF
NA | TRBJ1-3 | NA | TRBV5-1 | TGCGCCAGCAGCTTGTCAGGGAATGAAAACACCATATATTTT | CASSLSGNENTIYF
NA | TRBJ2-7 | NA | TRBV6-1 | TGTGCCAGCAGGTTGGCGGCCTCCGGCGTGTACGAGCAGTACTTC | CASRLAASGVYEQYF
NA | TRBJ2-7 | NA | TRBV11-3 | TGTGCCAGCAGCTTAGCTAGTGCCGAGCAGTACTTC | CASSLASAEQYF
TRBD1 | TRBJ2-2 | NA | TRBV7-8 | TGTGCCAGCAGCTTAAGTACAGGGGGGAACACCGGGGAGCTGTTTTTT | CASSLSTGGNTGELFF
NA | TRBJ2-3 | NA | TRBV5-1 | TGCGCCAGCAGCTTTTTACCGCGGGGCACAGATACGCAGTATTTT | CASSFLPRGTDTQYF
NA | TRBJ2-1 | once | TRBV29-1 | TGCAGCGCCCACCGGGGGAATTCCTACAATGAGCAGTTCTTC | CSAHRGNSYNEQFF
NA | TRBJ1-3 | NA | TRBV7-8 | TGTGCCAGCAGCGACCGGGACTCTTCGATAGTCCGCGGAAACACCATATATTTT | CASSDRDSSIVRGNTIYF
NA | TRBJ1-2 | NA | TRBV4-1 | TGCGCCAGCAGCCAACCGAATGTTATGGGGGGGGGCCCGAAGACTTATGGCTACACCTTC | CASSQPNVMGGGPKTYGYTF
NA | TRBJ2-7 | NA | TRBV7-9 | TGTGCCAGCAGCCCCAGAACAGGGCCACACCACTACGAGCAGTACTTC | CASSPRTGPHHYEQYF
TRBD2 | TRBJ2-1 | once | TRBV27 | TGTGCCAGCAGTTTGGGACTAGCGGCCTACAATGAGCAGTTCTTC | CASSLGLAAYNEQFF
NA | TRBJ2-7 | NA | TRBV7-9 | TGTGCCAGCTTCGATACAAACTCCTACGAGCAGTACTTC | CASFDTNSYEQYF
TRBD2 | TRBJ2-1 | NA | TRBV10-3 | TGTGCCGTGACTAGCGGGGGGGGAGGATTCTACAATGAGCAGTTCTTC | CAVTSGGGGFYNEQFF
NA | TRBJ2-1 | once | TRBV4-1 | TGCGCCAGCAGCCAAGACTCCCCCGGGGGTGAGCAGTTCTTC | CASSQDSPGGEQFF
NA | TRBJ2-1 | once | TRBV5-4 | TGTGCCAGCAGCTTGGATAGCGGAAGCTCCTACAATGAGCAGTTCTTC | CASSLDSGSSYNEQFF
NA | TRBJ1-2 | NA | TRBV12-1 | TGTGCCAGCAGCCCCCATTTGGGGGGAACTGACTATGGCTACACCTTC | CASSPHLGGTDYGYTF
TRBD2 | TRBJ2-3 | NA | TRBV4-1 | TGCGCCAGCAAGCTAGCGGGAGATGGAGATACGCAGTATTTT | CASKLAGDGDTQYF
NA | TRBJ2-7 | once | TRBV11-3 | TGTGCCAGCAGCTTGCACCGGGACACTAAACCCACCTACGAGCAGTACTTC | CASSLHRDTKPTYEQYF
NA | TRBJ2-7 | NA | TRBV7-6 | TGTGCCAGCAGCTTAATGGACAGAGGATCCTACGAGCAGTACTTC | CASSLMDRGSYEQYF
NA | TRBJ2-7 | NA | TRBV6-6 | TGTGCCAGCAGTTACCCAGGTAGTGCCACATACGAGCAGTACTTC | CASSYPGSATYEQYF
NA | TRBJ2-7 | NA | TRBV7-9 | TGTGCCAGCAGCTTAAGGCTCGCGGCTTCCTACGAGCAGTACTTC | CASSLRLAASYEQYF
TRBD1 | TRBJ2-7 | NA | TRBV7-6 | TGTGCCAGCAGCTACCGGGACAGGACGTACGAGCAGTACTTC | CASSYRDRTYEQYF
NA | TRBJ2-7 | NA | TRBV21-1 | TGTGCCAGCAGCTCCCATTACGAGCAGTACTTC | CASSSHYEQYF